The TCR beta chain described here comes from a study of regulatory T cells in long-lasting Graves disease. About this clonotype itself: The junction shows a germline mismatch at one end, possibly a read error.

The CDR3 is made up of 13 amino acids. Germline lookup yields CDR1 SGHTA and CDR2 FQGTGA. Time point meaning: newly diagnosed GD, antithyroid drugs for less than 3 months. The TCR library used RNA extracted from PBMCs. Assembly of TCR beta libraries relied on iRepertoire HTBI primers together with Arm-PCR of CDR3 regions. TCRdb fed the multiplex PCR reads into MiXCR, producing one record per CDR3 protein. The data show around 250,000 distinct CDR3 sequences, approximately 20% seen once. These data were likewise used in another study, on T cells in Graves' hyperthyroidism and ophthalmopathy.

Sample: peripheral blood mononuclear cells (PBMCs), taken at new diagnosis, from a patient treated with antithyroid drugs. The TCR sequence derives from a woman in her twenties or thirties with Graves disease. This chain links TRBV7-3 with TRBJ2-1; D gene unclear. The DNA for the CDR3 is TGTGCCGGCAGCTTGGAAGCTTACAATGAGCAGTTCTTC. As protein: CAGSLEAYNEQFF. Together with reference TRBV7-3 and TRBJ2-1, the CDR3 gives the full variable domain: GAGVSQTPSNKVTEKGKYVELRCDPISGHTALYWYRQSLGQGPEFLIYFQGTGAADDSGLPNDRFFAVRPEGSVSTLKIQRTERGDSAVYLCAGSLEAYNEQFFGPGTRLTVL.